The entry that follows covers one T cell receptor beta chain sequence. Its target is not known. The V and J ends lost 1 base and 4 bases respectively, with 10 bases between them. The length of the CDR3 is 14 residues. Germline loops: CDR1 MDHEN, CDR2 SYDVKM. Study observations and caveats: Greatest tumor Treg TCR overlap was with tumor naive CD4+ cells.

TCRdb ran MiXCR on the 5' RACE reads and lists one entry per CDR3 protein. The sample includes just over 60,000 distinct CDR3 sequences, approximately 29% of them seen just once. The sample taken for sequencing was tumor-infiltrating naive CD4+ T cells sorted from the breast tumor. Subset of the sample: naive CD4+ T cells, CD4+CD45RA+CD25-. The chain combines TRBV28 with TRBJ1-1, with D possibly TRBD1 on 5 matching bases. This receptor was obtained from a female donor with breast cancer. The CDR3 region has the DNA TGTGCCAGCAGTTTATCAGGGTTAAGCACTGAAGCTTTCTTT. Translation: CASSLSGLSTEAFF.